Listed below are T cell receptor beta chains from one sample, sequenced in a study of blood T cell repertoires in COVID-19. Measured with immunoSEQ multiplex PCR; TCRdb has only the in-frame clones, and not every one. Of 310,000 or so clones in the sample, about nine tenths were seen once. What was sequenced was peripheral blood. Every receptor here comes from a young man with COVID-19, enrolled during active disease. The CDR3 runs from the conserved cysteine through the conserved F or W. Each record gives: CDR3 length, D gene, J gene, V gene, clone size, CDR3 protein, CDR3 DNA. A D gene is named only where the DNA matches it firmly. Clone size is shown for a subset of rows, as once, few, many or a class of expanded clone.

15,TRBD1,TRBJ1-2,TRBV6-5,NA,CASTYTTGVNYGYTF,TGTGCCAGCACTTATACAACAGGGGTTAACTATGGCTACACCTTC
19,NA,TRBJ2-3,TRBV21-1,NA,CASSFRLRDYLPISDTQYF,TGTGCCAGCAGCTTCCGTCTAAGGGACTACCTACCGATCTCGGATACGCAGTATTTT
15,TRBD1,TRBJ1-1,TRBV19,NA,CASKIVARGVAEAFF,TGTGCCAGTAAAATAGTGGCCAGGGGGGTTGCTGAAGCTTTCTTT
14,NA,TRBJ2-2,TRBV5-1,NA,CASSLGQSTGELFF,TGCGCCAGCAGCTTAGGACAGTCAACCGGGGAGCTGTTTTTT
15,NA,TRBJ2-7,TRBV4-3,once,CASSQDPQGGRKQYF,TGCGCCAGCAGCCAAGATCCCCAGGGAGGTCGAAAGCAGTACTTC
13,TRBD2,TRBJ2-1,TRBV11-3,NA,CASSLEERGAQFF,TGTGCCAGCAGCTTAGAAGAGCGGGGGGCGCAGTTCTTC
15,NA,TRBJ2-7,TRBV19,once,CASSTGAGALYEQYF,TGTGCCAGTAGTACAGGGGCAGGGGCCCTCTACGAGCAGTACTTC
16,NA,TRBJ2-1,TRBV7-8,NA,CASSRTRDTLYNEQFF,TGTGCCAGCAGCCGTACCCGGGACACCCTATACAATGAGCAGTTCTTC
15,TRBD1,TRBJ1-2,TRBV28,NA,CASSLLGTGLYGYTF,TGTGCCAGCAGTTTATTGGGGACAGGGCTCTATGGCTACACCTTC
16,TRBD2,TRBJ2-1,TRBV28,NA,CASSSPGTSGRGEQFF,TGTGCCAGCAGTTCCCCCGGGACTAGCGGGAGGGGTGAGCAGTTCTTC
15,TRBD1,TRBJ1-1,TRBV18,once,CASSFEQGKGAEAFF,TGTGCCAGCTCATTCGAACAGGGGAAGGGCGCTGAAGCTTTCTTT
14,TRBD2,TRBJ2-7,TRBV18,NA,CASSPVAGADEQYF,TGTGCCAGCTCACCGGTAGCGGGAGCGGACGAGCAGTACTTC
14,NA,TRBJ2-7,TRBV5-1,NA,CASSLDVLTKEQYF,TGCGCCAGCAGCTTGGACGTCCTCACTAAAGAGCAGTACTTC
17,TRBD2,TRBJ2-1,TRBV15,NA,CATSRGTGRATGNEQFF,TGTGCCACCAGCAGAGGTACCGGGAGGGCAACTGGCAATGAGCAGTTCTTC
14,NA,TRBJ2-7,TRBV19,NA,CASSIVPGGNEQYF,TGTGCCAGTAGTATAGTTCCAGGGGGGAACGAGCAGTACTTC
16,TRBD2,TRBJ2-1,TRBV27,NA,CASSYTSGGPYNEQFF,TGTGCCAGCAGCTATACTAGCGGCGGTCCCTACAATGAGCAGTTCTTC
16,NA,TRBJ1-1,TRBV5-1,NA,CASSLGPGTLNTEAFF,TGCGCCAGCAGCTTGGGGCCAGGCACCTTGAACACTGAAGCTTTCTTT
13,NA,TRBJ1-3,TRBV18,NA,CASSSDGGRTIYF,TGTGCCAGCTCTTCAGACGGCGGGAGGACCATATATTTT
14,TRBD1,TRBJ2-3,TRBV18,NA,CASSPGQGTDTQYF,TGTGCCAGCTCACCGGGACAGGGAACAGATACGCAGTATTTT
15,TRBD2,TRBJ2-1,TRBV15,NA,CATRPRGGARNEQFF,TGTGCCACCAGGCCTCGCGGGGGGGCCCGCAATGAGCAGTTCTTC
15,TRBD2,TRBJ2-7,TRBV5-1,once,CASSLGIAGVHEQYF,TGCGCCAGCAGCTTGGGAATAGCGGGAGTCCACGAGCAGTACTTC
15,TRBD1,TRBJ2-2,TRBV27,NA,CASSFTGGVTGELFF,TGTGCCAGCAGTTTCACAGGGGGCGTCACCGGGGAGCTGTTTTTT
15,TRBD1,TRBJ2-5,TRBV6-5,NA,CASSSPGQGQETQYF,TGTGCCAGCAGTTCCCCCGGACAGGGGCAAGAGACCCAGTACTTC
15,NA,TRBJ1-3,TRBV11-2,NA,CASSSVGFSGNTIYF,TGTGCCAGCAGCTCAGTGGGCTTCTCTGGAAACACCATATATTTT
13,NA,TRBJ1-6,TRBV5-5,NA,CASSITGKSPLHF,TGTGCCAGCAGCATAACAGGAAAGTCACCCCTCCACTTT
15,NA,TRBJ1-3,TRBV7-9,NA,CASSSRAVSGNTIYF,TGTGCCAGCAGTTCCCGAGCGGTCTCTGGAAACACCATATATTTT
14,TRBD1,TRBJ1-1,TRBV7-2,few,CASSKDRGNTEAFF,TGTGCCAGCAGTAAAGACAGGGGGAACACTGAAGCTTTCTTT
19,TRBD2,TRBJ2-3,TRBV7-3,NA,CASSLTSRPSGGSGDTQYF,TGTGCCAGCAGCTTAACGTCGAGGCCTAGCGGGGGGTCCGGAGATACGCAGTATTTT
15,NA,TRBJ1-2,TRBV4-2,NA,CASSHPEGGDYGYTF,TGTGCCAGCAGCCACCCCGAGGGGGGGGACTATGGCTACACCTTC
12,NA,TRBJ2-7,TRBV3-1/TRBV3-2,once,CASSSRAYEQYF,TGTGCCAGCAGCTCTCGGGCCTACGAGCAGTACTTC
14,TRBD1,TRBJ2-3,TRBV5-1,NA,CASSDDRGPDTQYF,TGCGCCAGCAGCGACGACAGGGGCCCAGATACGCAGTATTTT
14,NA,TRBJ2-7,TRBV6-2/TRBV6-3,NA,CASSYERRTYEQYF,TGTGCCAGCAGTTACGAGAGGCGCACCTACGAGCAGTACTTC
14,NA,TRBJ2-7,TRBV6-5,NA,CASNEGGLSYEQYF,TGTGCCAGCAACGAGGGGGGGCTATCCTACGAGCAGTACTTC
12,NA,TRBJ1-2,TRBV7-9,NA,CASSPPYYGYTF,TGTGCCAGCAGCCCCCCGTACTATGGCTACACCTTC
14,NA,TRBJ1-2,TRBV6-5,NA,CASSYSGGSYGYTF,TGTGCCAGCAGTTACTCTGGAGGAAGCTATGGCTACACCTTC
16,NA,TRBJ1-3,TRBV18,NA,CASSPTWAGTGNTIYF,TGTGCCAGCTCACCGACCTGGGCAGGGACTGGAAACACCATATATTTT